This T cell receptor beta chain was sequenced in a study of T cell changes during pregnancy in multiple sclerosis. This clone was observed a single time. Germline V gene sequence: CDR1 SGHNT, CDR2 YENEEA. V shed 10 bases and J shed 5 bases, with 23 bases lying between them. This CDR3 spans 15 amino acids. Generated by immunoSEQ multiplex PCR, the TCRdb table keeps only in-frame clones and is missing some. The sample has over 55,000 clones; 80% to 95% are singletons. This receptor was identified in a female donor with multiple sclerosis, enrolled in a pregnancy study. V gene TRBV11-3 combines with J gene TRBJ1-2, with D possibly being TRBD1 (6 bases). The sequences come from peripheral blood, collected in the first trimester of pregnancy. CDR3 amino acids: CANLRGCRGRYGYTF. The CDR3 DNA is TGTGCCAACCTTAGGGGGTGCAGGGGAAGGTATGGCTACACCTTC. The variable domain in full, completed from reference TRBV11-3 and TRBJ1-2, reads EAGVVQSPRYKIIEKKQPVAFWCNPISGHNTLYWYLQNLGQGPELLIRYENEEAVDDSQLPKDRFSAERLKGVDSTLKIQPAELGDSAVYLCANLRGCRGRYGYTFGSGTRLTVV.